This T cell receptor beta chain was profiled in a study of blood T cell repertoires in COVID-19. Study overall: Whether acute or convalescent, the COVID-19 samples came from the United States, Italy and Spain. PBMCs, B-cell-depleted T cells, or T cells were the source of the cDNA or gDNA that made up the material.

Germline values: CDR1 SGHTA, CDR2 FQGNSA. Between the trimmed V and J ends, which lost 5 bases and 6 bases, there was a span of 14 bases. The CDR3 has 14 residues. In the authors' methods: Reference gene primer amplification gave nucleated cell count estimates. Generated by immunoSEQ multiplex PCR, the TCRdb table keeps only in-frame clones and is missing some. V and J calls and clone size are given by that table; D and trimming were obtained from the DNA. In the table there are roughly 340,000 clones, more than 75% of which are singletons. This sequence joins TRBV7-2 and TRBJ2-1, with D possibly matching TRBD2 (5 bases). Material: peripheral blood. The clonotype comes from a woman in her late teens or twenties who had recovered from COVID-19. The CDR3 loop reads CASSIETILNEQFF. In nucleotides, the CDR3 is TGTGCCAGCAGCATAGAGACTATTCTCAATGAGCAGTTCTTC.